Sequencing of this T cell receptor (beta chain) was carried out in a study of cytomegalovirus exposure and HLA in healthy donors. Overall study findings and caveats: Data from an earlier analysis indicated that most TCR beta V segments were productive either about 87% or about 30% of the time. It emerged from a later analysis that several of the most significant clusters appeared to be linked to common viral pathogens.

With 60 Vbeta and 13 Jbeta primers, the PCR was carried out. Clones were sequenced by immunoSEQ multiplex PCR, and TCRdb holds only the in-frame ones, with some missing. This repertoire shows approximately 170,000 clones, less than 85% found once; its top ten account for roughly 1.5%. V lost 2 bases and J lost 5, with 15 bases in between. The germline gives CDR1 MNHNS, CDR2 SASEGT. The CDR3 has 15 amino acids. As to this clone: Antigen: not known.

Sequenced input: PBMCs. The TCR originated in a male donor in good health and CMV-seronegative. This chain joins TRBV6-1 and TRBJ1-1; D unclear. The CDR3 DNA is TGTGCCAGCAGTGAACGGTCCGGAGGGAGGACTGAAGCTTTCTTT. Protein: CASSERSGGRTEAFF.